This T cell receptor (beta chain) is drawn from a study of T cells in Graves' hyperthyroidism and ophthalmopathy. Germline CDR1 DFQATT, CDR2 SNEGSKA (reference sequence). The V end was cut by 6 bases, the J end by 3 bases, with 11 bases between. There are 12 residues in the CDR3. A few counts support this clonotype. The target antigen is unknown. What was amplified from RNA transcripts were TCR beta CDR3 regions. First-round RT-PCR with HTBI primers amplified the TCR CDR3 region. Each CDR3 protein is one row after TCRdb ran MiXCR on the multiplex PCR reads. The sample records around 400,000 distinct CDR3 sequences, 20% to 25% being singletons. Broader study findings: Expanded thyroid clonotypes (above 0.001) were mostly also found in blood.

Specimen: blood. This TCR was recovered from a man in his fifties with Graves' hyperthyroidism. The gene calls are TRBV20-1 and TRBJ1-2; TRBD1 might be the D (5 bases). CDR3 sequence reads: CSAAGRDYGYTF. CDR3 nucleotides: TGCAGTGCAGCGGGGCGGGACTATGGCTACACCTTC.